This T cell receptor beta chain was captured in a study of cytomegalovirus exposure and HLA in healthy donors. Background on the study: The roughly 660 first-cohort repertoires shared a platform with the 130 or so validation repertoires, as reported in a later analysis.

The germline CDR1 and CDR2 sequences are SGHRS and YFSETQ. Trimming shortened V by 4 bases and J by 0 bases, and 8 bases separated the two germline ends. This CDR3 is built from 15 residues. The table came from immunoSEQ multiplex PCR; TCRdb's copy has only in-frame clones and leaves some out. The sample lists roughly 130,000 clones; 85% to 90% were seen once. Study results and limitations: One later analysis, an examination of the 100 to 150 validation repertoires, found that first-cohort TCR clusters tended to co-occur in them. The CMV antigen specificity of three CMV-associated chains was confirmed through in vitro analysis.

As regards this clone: What it binds is unknown.

The sequenced sample was PBMCs. This TCR was recovered from a man in his thirties or forties in good health and CMV-seronegative. The rearrangement joins TRBV5-1 to TRBJ2-6, with D perhaps TRBD2 (6 bases). The CDR3 protein is CASSPGGSGANVLTF. The CDR3, as DNA: TGCGCCAGCAGCCCCGGGGGCTCTGGGGCCAACGTCCTGACTTTC.